A selection of T cell receptor beta chains follows, all from one sample in a study of early T cells in non-severe SARS-CoV-2 infection. TCRdb independently ran MiXCR on the 5' RACE reads; one entry per CDR3 protein. The sample shows 65,000 to 70,000 distinct CDR3 sequences, 12% of them seen only once. Specimen: whole blood. These TCRs come from an adult who was a healthcare worker with PCR-confirmed SARS-CoV-2 infection or an uninfected control (not recorded which). The CDR3 runs from the conserved cysteine through the conserved F or W. Clone size is given for some rows only: seen once, a few or many times, or a class if the clone is expanded.

few	TRBV29-1	TRBJ2-2	14	CSVPRGIMTGELFF
few	TRBV5-1	TRBJ1-2	15	CASSSRGEGTYGYTF
few	TRBV20-1	TRBJ2-7	15	CSARDTLGGTGEQYF
many	TRBV7-2	TRBJ2-5	13	CASSSPYQETQYF
many	TRBV29-1	TRBJ2-7	14	CSVVGRSRSYEQYF
few	TRBV12-3/TRBV12-4	TRBJ2-5	14	CASSLGTLQETQYF
NA	TRBV7-2	TRBJ2-3	14	CASSLSPPPATQYF
few	TRBV10-3	TRBJ1-6	17	CAISESPGLTLGSPLHF
few	TRBV6-5	TRBJ2-1	15	CASRSYGTEYKKQFF
NA	TRBV6-5	TRBJ2-2	15	CASRPQGSNTGELFF
few	TRBV2	TRBJ1-1	15	CASSDSLDIAPRAFF
many	TRBV7-9	TRBJ1-1	14	CASSFRTLGTEAFF
NA	TRBV20-1	TRBJ1-2	13	CSARDRTDYGYTF
many	TRBV6-2/TRBV6-3	TRBJ2-1	10	CASRGYEQFF
NA	TRBV6-2/TRBV6-3	TRBJ1-5	14	CASIDSGGGQPQHF
few	TRBV12-3/TRBV12-4	TRBJ2-1	14	CASSFAGGINEQFF
few	TRBV29-1	TRBJ2-3	15	CSVVFRGGSTDTQYF
NA	TRBV12-3/TRBV12-4	TRBJ1-1	13	CASSLLASTEAFF
NA	TRBV7-2	TRBJ2-5	12	CASSRPGATQYF
NA	TRBV4-1	TRBJ2-7	16	CASSQVPRGVREEQYF
few	TRBV7-9	TRBJ1-3	11	CASTGENTIYF
NA	TRBV29-1	TRBJ2-4	12	CSVGGGWDIQYF
many	TRBV5-6	TRBJ2-6	15	CASSLRRSGANVLTF
NA	TRBV2	TRBJ2-1	10	CASSHNEQFF
many	TRBV6-2/TRBV6-3	TRBJ1-6	14	CASVPSAYNSPLHF
NA	TRBV6-1	TRBJ1-5	15	CASKPSADSNQPQHF
many	TRBV6-5	TRBJ2-3	15	CASRWTGLGVDTQYF
many	TRBV5-4	TRBJ1-1	13	CASSLAATVEAFF
NA	TRBV12-3/TRBV12-4	TRBJ2-1	13	CASSFNGIWPQFF
NA	TRBV10-3	TRBJ1-1	11	CAIRDRMGAFF
many	TRBV19	TRBJ2-7	13	CASSIAVYYEQYF
NA	TRBV6-5	TRBJ1-2	12	CATRLANYGYTF
few	TRBV20-1	TRBJ2-7	12	CSARDGPYEQYF
many	TRBV2	TRBJ1-1	16	CASSGLGAGMNTEAFF
NA	TRBV6-5	TRBJ1-2	14	CASRAPGQNYGYTF
many	TRBV10-3	TRBJ2-6	18	CAISLQGERGSGANVLTF
NA	TRBV6-1	TRBJ1-6	14	CASSEEDNGSPLHF
few	TRBV4-1	TRBJ1-5	17	CASSQDVRGYSNQPQHF
NA	TRBV9	TRBJ2-1	16	CASSVGSGGAYNEQFF